These T cell receptor beta chains were read from a single sample in a study of identical twins. One entry per CDR3 protein, called by TCRdb with MiXCR from the 5' RACE reads. The repertoire holds 270,000 or so distinct CDR3 sequences, with around 8.8% as singletons. This sample was also put to use in a study of yellow fever vaccine responses in identical twins.

Sequencing was performed on CD8+ T cells sorted from blood. These receptors were collected from a woman between 18 and 29 years old in good health. Both conserved end residues are part of each CDR3. The D gene is left open where the match is weak. Some rows mark clone size as missing; the rest say once, few, many or name a class of expanded clone.

J,size,V,D,DNA,CDR3
TRBJ1-2,few,TRBV5-1,TRBD1,TGCGCCAGCAGCTTGGTCGGGACAGAGTACGGCTACACCTTC,CASSLVGTEYGYTF
TRBJ2-5,.,TRBV10-3,.,TGTGCCATCAGCGAACAGGGTCGAGAGACCCAGTACTTC,CAISEQGRETQYF
TRBJ2-3,few,TRBV4-3,.,TGCGCCAGCAGCCAAGATCGTAACTTCCCAGATACGCAGTATTTT,CASSQDRNFPDTQYF
TRBJ2-1,.,TRBV11-2,TRBD2,TGTGCCAGCAGCGGGGCCGGGACTAGCCAATACAATGAGCAGTTCTTC,CASSGAGTSQYNEQFF
TRBJ2-3,.,TRBV13,.,TGTGCCAGCACCCCGACGGCGAGGGATACGCAGTATTTT,CASTPTARDTQYF
TRBJ2-1,.,TRBV7-3,.,TGTGCCAGCAGCCGACAGGTGGGGGATGAGCAGTTCTTC,CASSRQVGDEQFF
TRBJ2-2,many,TRBV12-3/TRBV12-4,.,TGTGCCAGCAGTCCGGGCCAGCAGGGTAGGACCGGGGAGCTGTTTTTT,CASSPGQQGRTGELFF
TRBJ2-7,few,TRBV20-1,TRBD2,TGCAGTGCTAGAGATTTGGAGTCGCGGGAGGGCTACGAGCAGTACTTC,CSARDLESREGYEQYF
TRBJ2-7,.,TRBV7-3,.,TGTGCCAGCAGCTTGGGCTCTCACTCGTTGCACGAGCAGTACTTC,CASSLGSHSLHEQYF
TRBJ2-5,many,TRBV28,.,TGTGCCAGCAGTTTTCGTGTTGATGGAGTAGTGGAAGAGACCCAGTACTTC,CASSFRVDGVVEETQYF
TRBJ2-5,few,TRBV7-2,.,TGTGCCAGCAGCTTATTACCCCGGGGCCAAGAGACCCAGTACTTC,CASSLLPRGQETQYF
TRBJ2-7,few,TRBV20-1,.,TGCAGTGCTAGAGGCCTACCGGGACACCACTCCTACGAGCAGTACTTC,CSARGLPGHHSYEQYF
TRBJ2-2,few,TRBV29-1,.,TGCAGCGTTGCGAGGGGGACCGGGGAGCTGTTTTTT,CSVARGTGELFF
TRBJ2-1,many,TRBV5-1,.,TGCGCCAGCAGCTTGAGTGGGCCAGGGTCCTACAATGAGCAGTTCTTC,CASSLSGPGSYNEQFF
TRBJ2-1,.,TRBV5-1,TRBD2,TGCGCCAGCAGCCCTGGTACTAGCGGGCTTTTTATCAATGAGCAGTTCTTC,CASSPGTSGLFINEQFF
TRBJ1-2,.,TRBV2,TRBD1,TGTGCCAGCAGTGAAGCTCGGGACAGGGCGGATGGCTACACCTTC,CASSEARDRADGYTF
TRBJ2-7,many,TRBV2,.,TGTGCCAGCAGTGGGACAGTCTCCCGGCTAATATACGAGCAGTACTTC,CASSGTVSRLIYEQYF
TRBJ1-2,many,TRBV4-3,.,TGCGCCAGCAGCCCCGGCTTTGGGAACTATGGCTACACCTTC,CASSPGFGNYGYTF
TRBJ2-7,few,TRBV4-3,.,TGCGCCAGCAGCCAAGAACCCGGGGGCTACGAGCAGTACTTC,CASSQEPGGYEQYF
TRBJ2-1,many,TRBV7-9,.,TGTGCCAGCAGCAAGAGGCCCGAGTGGCAGTTCTTC,CASSKRPEWQFF
TRBJ2-1,once,TRBV7-9,.,TGTGCCAGCAGCTCCCCACCCCAGGTGGGTGAGCAGTTCTTC,CASSSPPQVGEQFF
TRBJ2-2,few,TRBV3-1,.,TGTGCCAGCAGCCAAGATGTAGCTAGCACCGGGGAGCTGTTTTTT,CASSQDVASTGELFF
TRBJ2-7,many,TRBV5-6,TRBD2,TGTGCCAGCAGCTTGGCATTGGGACTAGCGGACTACGAGCAGTACTTC,CASSLALGLADYEQYF
TRBJ2-7,few,TRBV4-1,.,TGCGCCAGCAGCCAAGATCAGGCCTCCTACGAGCAGTACTTC,CASSQDQASYEQYF
TRBJ2-7,many,TRBV7-9,.,TGTGCCAGCAGCTTGATGCTGGTACCCTACGAGCAGTACTTC,CASSLMLVPYEQYF